This T cell receptor beta chain derives from a study of blood T cell repertoires in COVID-19. This CDR3 comprises 16 residues. Germline V gene sequence: CDR1 SGHRS, CDR2 YFSETQ. Trimming cost V 4 bases and J 5 bases; bases outside gene matches: 14. Here immunoSEQ multiplex PCR was the method, and the copy in TCRdb shows in-frame clones only, minus some. The table shows about 260,000 clones, with roughly 86% occurring only once. The sample taken for sequencing was peripheral blood. The origin of this receptor is a middle-aged man who had recovered from COVID-19. The rearrangement joins TRBV5-1 to TRBJ1-2, with TRBD1 matching over 7 bases. Here the CDR3 DNA reads TGCGCCAGCAGCCCTGGAGGAGGGGGCGATAAATATGGCTACACCTTC. This sequence encodes CASSPGGGGDKYGYTF.